One TCR beta chain is described in this entry. What it binds is not known. Blood samples were obtained at baseline, cycle 4 day 1, and cycle 7 day 1. The germline V and J ends were trimmed by 3 bases and 5 bases, with 12 bases remaining between them. The germline gives CDR1 SGDLS, CDR2 YYNGEE. The length of the CDR3 is 13 residues. The data belong to a study of OX40 agonist ivuxolimab in advanced cancers. Study at large: Patients were given ivuxolimab, an antibody that agonizes OX40 (CD134). Every 2 weeks, patients got intravenous ivuxolimab at one of six dose levels (0.01-10 mg/kg).

Clones were read by immunoSEQ multiplex PCR, and TCRdb kept only the in-frame ones, dropping some. Of tens of thousands of clones in the sample, around nine tenths were seen once. Study-level findings and limits: The study observed clonal expansion of CD4+ and CD8+ blood T cells by week 6 at 0.1 to 3.0 mg/kg.

The TCR originated in an adult with an advanced solid tumor such as melanoma, head and neck, liver or kidney cancer. The source material was CD4+ or CD8+ T cells sorted from blood, sampled in a trial of the OX40 agonist ivuxolimab. V is TRBV9 and J is TRBJ2-7, with D perhaps matching TRBD1 or TRBD2 (6 bases each). CDR3 bases: TGTGCCAGCAGCGGGGGGGCTTCCCACGAGCAGTACTTC. It is translated as CASSGGASHEQYF.